The clone carrying this T cell receptor (beta chain) has just a few counts. What it recognizes is unknown. V shed 2 bases, J shed 0 bases, and the junction held 4 bases outside the gene matches. Germline CDR1 and CDR2: SGHTA and FQGNSA. CDR3 length equals 16 residues. The data originate from a study of cytomegalovirus exposure and HLA in healthy donors. Study-level findings and limits: Researchers reported that three CMV-associated chains were confirmed in vitro as CMV antigen-specific. The likely origin of a cluster of highly shared sequence variants was a sequencing artifact. A later analysis appeared to link common viral pathogens to several of the most significant clusters.

It was with 60 Vbeta and 13 Jbeta primers that the PCR ran. Assay used: immunoSEQ multiplex PCR; TCRdb lists only in-frame clones, some missing. Found here are about 89,000 clones, about 89% of them singletons; the top ten hold 8.5% to 10%. Sequencing was performed on PBMCs. The rearrangement joins TRBV7-2 to TRBJ2-1; 7 bases are a match to TRBD1. The TCR comes from a man aged 25 to 45 in good health and CMV-seropositive. CDR3: CASSLMDRSSYNEQFF. DNA for the CDR3: TGTGCCAGCAGCTTAATGGACAGGAGCTCCTACAATGAGCAGTTCTTC.